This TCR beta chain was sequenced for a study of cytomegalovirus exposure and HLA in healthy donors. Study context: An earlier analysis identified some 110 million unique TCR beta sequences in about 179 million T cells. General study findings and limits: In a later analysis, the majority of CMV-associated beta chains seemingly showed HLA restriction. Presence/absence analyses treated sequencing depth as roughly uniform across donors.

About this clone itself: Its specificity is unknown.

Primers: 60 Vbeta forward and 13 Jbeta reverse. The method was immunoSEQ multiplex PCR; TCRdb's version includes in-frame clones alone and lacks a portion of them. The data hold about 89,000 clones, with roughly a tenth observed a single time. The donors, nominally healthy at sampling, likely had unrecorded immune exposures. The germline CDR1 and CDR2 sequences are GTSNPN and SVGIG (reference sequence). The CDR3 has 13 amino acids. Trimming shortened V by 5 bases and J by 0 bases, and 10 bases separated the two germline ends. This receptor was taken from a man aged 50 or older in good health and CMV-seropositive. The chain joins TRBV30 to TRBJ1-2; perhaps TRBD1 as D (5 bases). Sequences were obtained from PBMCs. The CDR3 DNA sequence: TGTGCCTGGGGGTTACAGGCTAACTATGGCTACACCTTC. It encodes CAWGLQANYGYTF.